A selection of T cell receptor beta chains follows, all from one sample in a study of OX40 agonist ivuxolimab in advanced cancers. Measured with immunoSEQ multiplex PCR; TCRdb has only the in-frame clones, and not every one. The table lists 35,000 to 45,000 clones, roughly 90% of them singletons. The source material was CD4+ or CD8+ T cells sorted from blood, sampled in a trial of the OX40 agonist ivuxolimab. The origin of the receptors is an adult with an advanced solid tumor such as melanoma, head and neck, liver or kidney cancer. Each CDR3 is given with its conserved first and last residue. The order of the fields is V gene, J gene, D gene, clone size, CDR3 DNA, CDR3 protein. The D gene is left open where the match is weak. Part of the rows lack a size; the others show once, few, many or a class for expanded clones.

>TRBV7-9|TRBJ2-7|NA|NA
TGTGCCAGCAGCTCAGACTACGAGCAGTACTTC
CASSSDYEQYF
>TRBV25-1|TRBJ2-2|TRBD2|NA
TGTGCCAGCAGTGAATACCTGACTAGCGGACGGACCGGGGAGCTGTTTTTT
CASSEYLTSGRTGELFF
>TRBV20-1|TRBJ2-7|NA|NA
TGCAGTGCTCGCGACTTCTACGAGCAGTACTTC
CSARDFYEQYF
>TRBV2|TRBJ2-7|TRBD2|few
TGTGCCAGCGAAGAGAGCGGGGTGCTCTACGAGCAGTACTTC
CASEESGVLYEQYF
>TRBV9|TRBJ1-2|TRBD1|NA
TGTGCCAGCAGCGATAACACGGGACAGGTATACTATGGCTACACCTTC
CASSDNTGQVYYGYTF
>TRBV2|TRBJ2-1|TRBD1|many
TGTGCCAGCATATCCGGGACAGGGCAATACAATGAGCAGTTCTTC
CASISGTGQYNEQFF
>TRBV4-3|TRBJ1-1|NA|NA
TGCGCCAGCAGCCAAGATCTGGGGGGCGGTACTGAAGCTTTCTTT
CASSQDLGGGTEAFF
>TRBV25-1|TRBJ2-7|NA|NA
TGTGCCAGCAGTGAGTTGGGGTGGGACGAGCAGTACTTC
CASSELGWDEQYF
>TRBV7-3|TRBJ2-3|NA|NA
TGTGCCAGCAGCCCCGGAGGGTTGGCAGATACGCAGTATTTT
CASSPGGLADTQYF
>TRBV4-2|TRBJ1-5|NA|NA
TGTGCCAGCAGCTTGGCGAGGACCTACCCCAATCAGCCCCAGCATTTT
CASSLARTYPNQPQHF
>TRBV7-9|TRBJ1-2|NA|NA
TGTGCCAGCAGCTCCCCGCTGGGGGGGGATGGCTACACCTTC
CASSSPLGGDGYTF
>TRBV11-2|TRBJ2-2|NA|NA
TGTGCCAGCAGGGTGACCGGGGAGCTGTTTTTT
CASRVTGELFF
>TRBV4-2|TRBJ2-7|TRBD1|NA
TGTGCCAGCAGCCAAGAGGGGGCAGGGGGCTACGAGCAGTACTTC
CASSQEGAGGYEQYF
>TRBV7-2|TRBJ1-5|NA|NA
TGTGCCAGCAGCTTAGCGCTGGGGGGAAATCAGCCCCAGCATTTT
CASSLALGGNQPQHF
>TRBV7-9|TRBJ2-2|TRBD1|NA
TGTGCCAGCAGCTCTACCGGGACAGGGAACACCGGGGAGCTGTTTTTT
CASSSTGTGNTGELFF
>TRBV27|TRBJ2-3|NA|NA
TGTGCCAGCAGTTTATCGATGGTGGGCCCCACAGATACGCAGTATTTT
CASSLSMVGPTDTQYF
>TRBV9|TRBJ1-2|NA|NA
TGTGCCAGCAGCGTCAGAGACTTTGGGACGGCAGTCTTTGGCTACACCTTC
CASSVRDFGTAVFGYTF
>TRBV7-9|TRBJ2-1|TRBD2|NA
TGTGCCAGCAGCTTAGGACTAGCGGGTTTGATCTTC
CASSLGLAGLIF
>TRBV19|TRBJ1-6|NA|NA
TGTGCCAGTAGCCTGACCCCTAGCCCGAGGGATAATTCACCCCTCCACTTT
CASSLTPSPRDNSPLHF
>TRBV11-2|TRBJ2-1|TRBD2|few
TGTGCCAGCAGCTTGGGACTAGCGGCCTACAATGAGCAGTTCTTC
CASSLGLAAYNEQFF
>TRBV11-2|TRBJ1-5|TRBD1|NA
TGTGCCAGCAGCTCAGACAGGGGCAATCAGCCCCAGCATTTT
CASSSDRGNQPQHF
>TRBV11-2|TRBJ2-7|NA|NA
TGTGCCAGCAGCTTAAGCTCCGGGATTACCCCCTACGAGCAGTACTTC
CASSLSSGITPYEQYF
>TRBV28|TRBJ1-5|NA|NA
TGTGCCAGCACCTTCGAGGCGGGTCCGCCCCAGCATTTT
CASTFEAGPPQHF
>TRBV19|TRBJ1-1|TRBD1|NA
TGTGCCAGTAGTGCCGGAGAGGGACAGGGTGTCGCTTTCTTT
CASSAGEGQGVAFF
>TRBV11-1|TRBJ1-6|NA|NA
TGTGCCAGCAGCTTAGATGATCAGGGGTGGATTTCACCCCTCCACTTT
CASSLDDQGWISPLHF
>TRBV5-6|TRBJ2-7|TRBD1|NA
TGTGCCAGCAGCCAGGGGGTCACCTACGAGCAGTACTTC
CASSQGVTYEQYF
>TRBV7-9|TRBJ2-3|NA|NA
TGTGCCAGCAGCTTAGCACTCAACCCCACAGATACGCAGTATTTT
CASSLALNPTDTQYF
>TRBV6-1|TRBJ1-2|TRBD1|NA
TGTGCCAGCAAACAGGGGGGCTATGGCTACACCTTC
CASKQGGYGYTF